This T cell receptor (beta chain) is from a study of blood T cell repertoires in COVID-19 (dated by TCRdb to 2018 to 2020). For the wider study: The collaborator samples originated in the United States, Italy and Spain and spanned the acute and convalescent phases of COVID-19. The prospective study material was composed of cDNA or gDNA derived from T cells, B-cell-depleted T cells, or PBMCs. The dataset comprised deeply sampled blood TCRbeta repertoires from subjects exposed to, actively infected with, or recovered from COVID-19. A freely available public database, intended as a resource for researchers studying the immune response to SARS-CoV-2, is where the repertoires were released. Samples were obtained from the ongoing ImmuneRACE study (first 160 participants) and from some 1,300 subjects provided by 6 global collaborators. Sample metadata almost always included a de-identified subject ID, COVID-19 status, age in years and sex. Where HLA class I and class II types were available, the types were taken from metadata supplied by the sample provider, not from assay-based typing.

On this clone: What this receptor recognizes is not known. Base quality data are lacking; no much larger clone is found one base away.

The CDR3 measures 16 amino acids from cysteine to phenylalanine. The kept DNA is CDR3 alone, 48 bases in frame from the first base. Via the germline V gene (reference sequence), CDR1 is LNHDA and CDR2 SQIVND. Trimming leaves V shorter by 1 base and J shorter by 4 bases, with the junction holding 8 bases beyond the gene matches. The full study reports these points: How much clinical and demographic metadata was included differed by source and by participant, and the metadata was provided uncurated.

Collaborating institutions collected whole blood in K2EDTA tubes following their own protocols. For TCRbeta analysis, collaborators shipped samples in one of three forms: frozen whole blood, isolated PBMCs, or DNA extracted from either of those sample types. TCRbeta CDR3 regions were amplified from genomic DNA using the immunoSEQ Assay, a bias-controlled multiplex PCR. Per the authors' processing: The number of nucleated cells in each sample was estimated by amplification of reference gene primers within the assay. Sequence reads were collapsed and filtered to measure the absolute abundance of every unique TCRbeta CDR3 rearrangement. For each sample, productive Simpson clonality was calculated as the square root of Simpson's diversity index over productive rearrangements. TCRdb took this table from immuneACCESS and kept in-frame rearrangements with V and J called. Such tables lack part of the clones; where checked against another copy, unresolved V genes explain under half of the gap, and the rest is unexplained. V, J and clone size were drawn from that table, and D and trimming were deduced from the DNA. The sample data list over 120,000 clones, and about 87% of these were observed just once. Of the sample, over 8.5% falls within the top ten clones.

The sample consisted of peripheral blood. The receptor chain draws on TRBV19 and TRBJ1-1; 8 bases in the junction line up with TRBD1. This receptor was taken from a woman in her forties or fifties with active or convalescent COVID-19. The CDR3: CASSIVSQGAGTEAFF. At the DNA level, the sequence is TGTGCCAGTAGTATAGTAAGCCAGGGGGCCGGCACTGAAGCTTTCTTT.